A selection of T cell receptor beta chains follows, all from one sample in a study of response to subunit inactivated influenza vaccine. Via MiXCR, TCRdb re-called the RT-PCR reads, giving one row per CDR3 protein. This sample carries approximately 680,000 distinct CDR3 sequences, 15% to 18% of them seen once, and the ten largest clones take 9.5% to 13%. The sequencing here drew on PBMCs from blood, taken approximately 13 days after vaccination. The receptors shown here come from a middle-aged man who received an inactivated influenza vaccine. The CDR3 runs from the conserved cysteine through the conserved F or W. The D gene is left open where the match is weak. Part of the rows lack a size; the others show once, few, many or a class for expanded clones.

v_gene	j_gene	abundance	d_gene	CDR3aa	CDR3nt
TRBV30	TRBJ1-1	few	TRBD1	CAWMDLQGDTEAFF	TGTGCCTGGATGGATTTACAGGGGGACACTGAAGCTTTCTTT
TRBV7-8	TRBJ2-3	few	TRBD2	CASSLVFWRGVKDTQYF	TGTGCCAGCAGCTTAGTGTTTTGGCGGGGGGTTAAAGATACGCAGTATTTT
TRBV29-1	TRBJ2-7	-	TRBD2	CSVRVAGNEQYF	TGCAGCGTTAGGGTAGCGGGAAACGAGCAGTACTTC
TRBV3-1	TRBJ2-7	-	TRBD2	CASSQLAGVYEQYF	TGTGCCAGCAGCCAGCTAGCGGGAGTCTACGAGCAGTACTTC
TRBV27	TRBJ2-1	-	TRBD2	CASSFAGGFYNEQFF	TGTGCCAGCAGTTTTGCGGGGGGTTTCTACAATGAGCAGTTCTTC
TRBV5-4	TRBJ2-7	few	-	CASSPGVTDYEQYF	TGTGCCAGCAGCCCAGGGGTGACAGACTACGAGCAGTACTTC
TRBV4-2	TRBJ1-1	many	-	CASSQGNRVEAFF	TGTGCCAGCAGCCAAGGTAACAGAGTTGAAGCTTTCTTT
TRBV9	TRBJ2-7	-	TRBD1	CASSTRQGTSYEQYF	TGTGCCAGCAGCACCCGACAGGGGACCTCCTACGAGCAGTACTTC
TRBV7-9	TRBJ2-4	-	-	CASSFGESKNIQYF	TGTGCCAGCAGCTTCGGGGAATCCAAAAACATTCAGTACTTC
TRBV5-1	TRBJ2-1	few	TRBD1	CASSLEGTAGQQFF	TGCGCCAGCAGCTTGGAGGGGACAGCCGGTCAGCAGTTCTTC
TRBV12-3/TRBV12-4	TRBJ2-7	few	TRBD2	CASTPGGEQYF	TGTGCCAGCACCCCGGGGGGCGAGCAGTACTTC
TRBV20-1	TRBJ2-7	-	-	CSARDLRGETYEQYF	TGCAGTGCTAGAGATTTGCGGGGAGAGACCTACGAGCAGTACTTC
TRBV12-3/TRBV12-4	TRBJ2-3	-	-	CASSISVADTQYF	TGTGCCAGCAGTATATCAGTGGCAGATACGCAGTATTTT
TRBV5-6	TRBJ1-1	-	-	CASSIRTLNTEAFF	TGTGCCAGCAGCATCCGGACACTGAACACTGAAGCTTTCTTT
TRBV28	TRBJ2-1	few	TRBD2	CASRPGLAINEQFF	TGTGCCAGCAGACCGGGACTAGCTATTAATGAGCAGTTCTTC
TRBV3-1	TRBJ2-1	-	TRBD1	CASSQRPGTGTGSNEQFF	TGTGCCAGCAGCCAACGTCCCGGGACAGGCACGGGTTCTAATGAGCAGTTCTTC
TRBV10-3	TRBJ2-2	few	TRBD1	CAIRKTGEPIGFF	TGTGCCATCAGGAAAACAGGGGAACCCATAGGGTTTTTT
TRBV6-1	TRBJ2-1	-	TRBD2	CASRQLAGGSYNEQFF	TGTGCCAGCAGGCAACTAGCGGGGGGCTCCTACAATGAGCAGTTCTTC
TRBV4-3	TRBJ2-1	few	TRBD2	CASSQDFGGDEQFF	TGCGCCAGCAGCCAAGATTTCGGGGGGGATGAGCAGTTCTTC
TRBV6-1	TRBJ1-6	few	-	CASSQDPRSPLHF	TGTGCCAGCAGCCAAGATCCGCGTTCACCCCTCCACTTT
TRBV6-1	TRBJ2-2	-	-	CATGRGLNTGELFF	TGTGCCACCGGAAGGGGACTCAACACCGGGGAGCTGTTTTTT
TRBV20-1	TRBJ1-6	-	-	CSASEDSYNSPLHF	TGCAGTGCTAGTGAAGACAGCTATAATTCACCCCTCCACTTT
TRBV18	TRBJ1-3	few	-	CASSPLPTIYF	TGTGCCAGCTCACCACTCCCCACCATATATTTT
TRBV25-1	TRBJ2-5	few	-	CASSAVRETQYF	TGTGCCAGCAGTGCGGTGCGGGAGACCCAGTACTTC
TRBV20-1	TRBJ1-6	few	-	CSASSGNNSPLHF	TGCAGTGCTAGTTCGGGGAATAATTCACCCCTCCACTTT
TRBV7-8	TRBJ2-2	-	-	CASSPGRVNTGELFF	TGTGCCAGCAGCCCCGGCCGGGTGAACACCGGGGAGCTGTTTTTT
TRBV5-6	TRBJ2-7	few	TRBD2	CASSRLAGVADEQYF	TGTGCCAGCAGCCGACTAGCGGGAGTCGCAGACGAGCAGTACTTC